The next 21 T cell receptor beta chains were all read from a single sample in a study of immune evolution from preneoplasia to lung adenocarcinoma. Generated by immunoSEQ multiplex PCR, the TCRdb table keeps only in-frame clones and is missing some. This table has over 3,500 clones, around 85% appearing once. Material for sequencing was FFPE invasive lung adenocarcinoma tissue. These receptors were taken from a person aged 50 to 59 with lung adenocarcinoma.

The chain is built from TRBV28 and TRBJ1-3; TRBD1 aligns across 9 bases. Germline V gives CDR1 MDHEN, CDR2 SYDVKM. V shed 5 bases, J shed 2 bases, and the junction held 4 bases outside the gene matches. The CDR3 extends over 15 amino acids. CDR3: CASSAGTGTGNTIYF. DNA of the CDR3: TGTGCCAGCAGTGCCGGGACAGGGACTGGAAACACCATATATTTT.

The V and J genes are TRBV5-1 and TRBJ1-3; TRBD1 matches 7 bases. This CDR3 comprises 16 residues. V shed 5 bases, J shed 0 bases, and the junction held 8 bases outside the gene matches. The germline gives CDR1 SGHRS, CDR2 YFSETQ. The CDR3 DNA reads as TGCGCCAGCAGATATCACCCAGGGGGCTCTGGAAACACCATATATTTT. This codes for CASRYHPGGSGNTIYF. Looking up the rest from reference TRBV5-1 and TRBJ1-3 gives the full variable domain: KAGVTQTPRYLIKTRGQQVTLSCSPISGHRSVSWYQQTPGQGLQFLFEYFSETQRNKGNFPGRFSGRQFSNSRSEMNVSTLELGDSALYLCASRYHPGGSGNTIYFGEGSWLTVV.

The gene calls are TRBV5-8 and TRBJ2-7, with TRBD1 matching over 7 bases. Unmatched junction bases numbered 6, after V lost 4 bases and J lost 2 bases. CDR1 SGHTS and CDR2 YDEGEE come from the germline V gene. CDR3 length: 14 amino acids. CDR3 loop: CASSRAGTAYEQYF. The CDR3 coding sequence is TGTGCCAGCAGCAGGGCCGGGACAGCCTACGAGCAGTACTTC.

The V and J genes are TRBV11-2 and TRBJ2-7, with 8 bases identical to TRBD1. Germline V gene data show CDR1 as SGHAT and CDR2 as FQNNGV. The CDR3 spans 15 residues. V lost 2 bases, J lost 4 bases, and 7 bases stayed unmatched. The chain's CDR3 is CASSLTQGAGYEQYF. The CDR3 DNA follows: TGTGCCAGCAGCTTAACCCAGGGGGCGGGTTACGAGCAGTACTTC.

V gene TRBV28 combines with J gene TRBJ1-4, with a possible D match to TRBD1 (6 bases). The CDR3 length is 11 residues. CDR1 is MDHEN and CDR2 is SYDVKM in the germline V gene. Trimming left V 6 bases short and J 10 bases short, with 9 bases between. The CDR3 coding sequence is TGTGCCAGCAGCCTGACAGGAAAACTGTTTTTT. Its translation: CASSLTGKLFF.

In its sample, this clone was seen a few times. V is TRBV7-9 and J is TRBJ1-1; perhaps TRBD1 as D (5 bases). V dropped 3 bases and J dropped 0 bases, with 17 bases sitting between them. The CDR3 loop spans 17 amino acids. CDR1 is SEHNR, CDR2 FQNEAQ, per germline (reference sequence). CDR3 in DNA: TGTGCCAGCAGCTTCGCCCGACCGGGGGGACTGAACACTGAAGCTTTCTTT. It encodes CASSFARPGGLNTEAFF.

The chain combines TRBV5-4 with TRBJ1-3; a weak D match, TRBD1 (5 bases). The CDR3 runs to 13 residues. Germline V gene data show CDR1 as SGHNT and CDR2 as YYREEE (reference sequence). The germline V and J ends were trimmed by 2 bases and 8 bases, with 11 bases remaining between them. Here the CDR3 reads CASSLGGADTIYF. The DNA for the CDR3 is TGTGCCAGCAGCTTAGGAGGGGCTGACACCATATATTTT.

This chain links TRBV6-1 with TRBJ2-7; 8 positions agree with TRBD2. The V gene's germline CDR1 is MNHNS and CDR2 SASEGT. CDR3 length equals 19 residues. V trimming: 2 bases; J trimming: 8 bases; junction bases outside the gene matches: 23. The CDR3 nucleotides are TGTGCCAGCAGTGAAAACTTAGCGGGACTCGGCGGGTTAGGACGTAAGCAGTACTTC. Translating gives CASSENLAGLGGLGRKQYF.

The CDR3 reads CASSLAAQGALADTQYF. CDR3 nucleotide sequence: TGTGCCAGCAGCTTAGCAGCCCAGGGGGCATTGGCAGATACGCAGTATTTT. This chain connects TRBV7-3 to TRBJ2-3; 8 positions agree with TRBD1. CDR1 is SGHTA and CDR2 is FQGTGA in the germline V gene. V lost 2 bases to trimming and J lost 4 bases; unmatched junction nucleotides: 11. The CDR3 consists of 17 residues.

The chain uses TRBV19 and TRBJ1-2, with TRBD1 identical over 10 bases. V was clipped by 6 bases and J by 4 bases; unmatched bases: 5. The CDR3 is 14 residues long. Germline lookup yields CDR1 LNHDA and CDR2 SQIVND (reference sequence). DNA for the CDR3: TGTGCCAGTAGAACCCGGGACAGGGGCTATGGCTACACCTTC. This sequence encodes CASRTRDRGYGYTF.

In this sample, this clone turned up once. The chain combines TRBV5-6 with TRBJ1-2, with 9 positions matching TRBD1. The CDR3 is 15 amino acids. V shed 5 bases, J shed 2 bases, and the junction held 7 bases outside the gene matches. Germline CDR1 SGHDT, CDR2 YYEEEE. The CDR3 DNA is TGTGCCAGCAGGCTGACAGGGGGGATGAACTATGGCTACACCTTC. It encodes CASRLTGGMNYGYTF.

The V gene is TRBV4-1, the J gene TRBJ1-5, with D hard to call. The CDR3 runs 16 residues. From germline, CDR1 is MGHRA and CDR2 YSYEKL. V was cut by 0 bases and J by 0 bases, with 9 bases left in between. The CDR3 here is CASSQEAAVSNQPQHF. CDR3 in DNA: TGCGCCAGCAGCCAAGAGGCGGCAGTTAGCAATCAGCCCCAGCATTTT.

A remark on this clone: At one of its ends the junction is not consistent with the germline gene, which may arise from a read error. The CDR3 nucleotides read TGTGCCAGCAGCTTGGACAGAAATCGGCCCCAGCATTTT. This encodes CASSLDRNRPQHF. V gene TRBV7-2 combines with J gene TRBJ1-5, with D maybe TRBD1 (6 bases). The CDR3 contains 13 residues. Germline values: CDR1 SGHTA, CDR2 FQGNSA.

The genes are TRBV10-3 and TRBJ1-1; no clear D gene. The CDR3 totals 12 residues. The V gene's germline CDR1 is ENHRY and CDR2 SYGVKD. V was cut by 3 bases and J by 0 bases, with 2 bases left in between. The CDR3 coding sequence is TGTGCCATCAGTGACTTGAACACTGAAGCTTTCTTT. This sequence encodes CAISDLNTEAFF.

The V call is TRBV18, the J call TRBJ1-1; maybe TRBD1 (6 bases). CDR1 is KGHSH, CDR2 LQKENI, per germline. This CDR3 contains 13 residues. Trimming took 3 bases from V and 4 from J, leaving 9 bases between them. The CDR3 sequence: CASSPQGGTEAFF. For the CDR3, the DNA is TGTGCCAGCTCACCTCAAGGGGGCACTGAAGCTTTCTTT.

This clone was recorded a few times. The chain combines TRBV7-3 with TRBJ2-2; D gene ambiguous. Germline V gene lookup returns CDR1 SGHTA and CDR2 FQGTGA. The CDR3 spans 13 residues. V was trimmed by 5 bases and J by 6 bases, leaving 10 bases between them. This CDR3 is CASSPVTSGELFF. The CDR3 bases are TGTGCCAGCAGCCCCGTTACATCCGGGGAGCTGTTTTTT.

J is TRBJ2-5 and V is TRBV28, with a tentative D call TRBD2 (6 bases). The V end was cut by 5 bases, the J end by 5 bases, with 27 bases between. The germline CDR1 and CDR2 sequences are MDHEN and SYDVKM. This CDR3 spans 18 amino acids. The CDR3 is CASSLVSGRGGPRETQYF. The CDR3 DNA sequence: TGTGCCAGCAGTCTAGTTAGCGGCCGGGGTGGACCGCGGGAGACCCAGTACTTC.

The chain employs TRBV28 and TRBJ1-2, with 7 bases fitting TRBD1. Germline V gene sequence: CDR1 MDHEN, CDR2 SYDVKM. This CDR3 has 14 amino acids. J lost 4 bases, V lost 6 bases, and 8 bases had no gene match. CDR3 sequence: CASSDRVVLYGYTF. The CDR3 region has the DNA TGTGCCAGCAGCGACAGGGTAGTCCTCTATGGCTACACCTTC.

The V gene is TRBV10-3, the J gene TRBJ2-2; tentatively, D is TRBD2 (5 bases). The length of the CDR3 is 13 residues. The V end was cut by 10 bases, the J end by 6 bases, with 15 bases between. Germline lookup yields CDR1 ENHRY and CDR2 SYGVKD. The DNA for the CDR3 is TGTGCCACCCTCATCGCGGGCTCCGGGGAGCTGTTTTTT. It encodes CATLIAGSGELFF.

V usage is TRBV4-2 and J usage is TRBJ1-1; D is perhaps TRBD1 (5 bases). The ends were cut back, 1 base at V and 5 bases at J, with 11 bases in the middle. The CDR3 length is 14 residues. CDR1 is LGHNA and CDR2 is YNFKEQ in the germline V gene. This chain's CDR3 is CASSQVGGSTEAFF. DNA for the CDR3: TGTGCCAGCAGCCAAGTCGGGGGGAGTACTGAAGCTTTCTTT.

This clone was detected only a few times. The J gene is TRBJ1-1, the V gene TRBV5-4; maybe TRBD1 (5 bases). The germline V and J ends were trimmed by 6 bases and 1 base, with 10 bases remaining between them. Germline V gene lookup returns CDR1 SGHNT and CDR2 YYREEE (reference sequence). CDR3 length: 13 residues. CDR3 in DNA: TGTGCCAGCACCCGGGACGGGAACACTGAAGCTTTCTTT. Its translation is CASTRDGNTEAFF.